The TCR beta chain described here comes from a study of blood T cell repertoires in COVID-19. As for the study in general: The United States, Italy and Spain were the sources of the acute and convalescent COVID-19 samples. The analysed material was cDNA or gDNA that came from T cells, B-cell-depleted T cells, or PBMCs.

Original processing methods: Cell counts per sample came from amplifying reference gene primers. The data were produced by immunoSEQ multiplex PCR, yet TCRdb's version contains in-frame clones alone and is incomplete. Clone size and the V and J calls come from that table; the DNA yielded D and trimming. Altogether under 55,000 clones are present, less than 90% being singletons, with the ten largest covering approximately 5.7%. The sample consisted of peripheral blood. The clonotype originates from a human donor in a cohort sampled during active COVID-19.

This chain's CDR3 is CATSGNNKGAGGNTGELFF. Written as DNA, the CDR3 is TGTGCCACCAGTGGCAACAACAAGGGAGCGGGGGGGAACACCGGGGAGCTGTTTTTT. This chain links TRBV24-1 with TRBJ2-2; 9 nucleotides agree with TRBD2. The V gene's germline CDR1 is KGHDR and CDR2 SFDVKD. V trimming: 5 bases; J trimming: 1 base; junction bases outside the gene matches: 13. The CDR3 consists of 19 residues.